This is a list of T cell receptor beta chains from one sample in a study of T-cell reconstitution after alpha-beta-depleted transplantation in children. TCRdb passed the PCR reads through MiXCR, listing each CDR3 protein once. The sample includes around 530,000 distinct CDR3 sequences, around a third of them seen just once. The source material was PBMCs from the stem cell graft donor, sampled from the stem cell graft. The receptors shown here come from a human donor who donated a stem cell graft to a child with aplastic anemia. Both conserved end residues are part of each CDR3. The D gene is left open where the match is weak. Clone size is not always given. Where it is, it says once, few, many or a class for expanded clones.

d_call: NA; clone_size: few; v_call: TRBV29-1; j_call: TRBJ2-1; cdr3_aa: CSVEDRQFF; cdr3_nt: TGCAGCGTTGAAGATCGGCAGTTCTTC
d_call: TRBD2; clone_size: NA; v_call: TRBV24-1; j_call: TRBJ2-2; cdr3_aa: CATSERTRVTGELFF; cdr3_nt: TGTGCCACCAGTGAACGGACTAGAGTCACCGGGGAGCTGTTTTTT
d_call: TRBD2; clone_size: few; v_call: TRBV12-3/TRBV12-4; j_call: TRBJ2-3; cdr3_aa: CASSTTSGREDTQYF; cdr3_nt: TGTGCCAGCAGCACGACTAGCGGGAGGGAAGATACGCAGTATTTT
d_call: NA; clone_size: few; v_call: TRBV14; j_call: TRBJ2-7; cdr3_aa: CASSQAAGEQYF; cdr3_nt: TGTGCCAGCAGCCAGGCGGCCGGCGAGCAGTACTTC
d_call: NA; clone_size: NA; v_call: TRBV7-8; j_call: TRBJ1-4; cdr3_aa: CASSFLTGPGINEKLFF; cdr3_nt: TGTGCCAGCAGCTTCCTAACGGGGCCCGGCATCAACGAAAAACTGTTTTTT
d_call: TRBD1; clone_size: few; v_call: TRBV6-2/TRBV6-3; j_call: TRBJ1-5; cdr3_aa: CASRPTGGGYQPQHF; cdr3_nt: TGTGCCAGCAGACCCACAGGGGGCGGTTATCAGCCCCAGCATTTT
d_call: TRBD2; clone_size: few; v_call: TRBV7-3; j_call: TRBJ2-2; cdr3_aa: CASSSAGVNGELFF; cdr3_nt: TGTGCCAGCAGCTCAGCGGGAGTGAACGGGGAGCTGTTTTTT
d_call: NA; clone_size: few; v_call: TRBV12-3/TRBV12-4; j_call: TRBJ2-3; cdr3_aa: CASSFVGVRTDTQYF; cdr3_nt: TGTGCCAGCAGTTTCGTCGGGGTCCGCACAGATACGCAGTATTTT
d_call: TRBD2; clone_size: few; v_call: TRBV10-3; j_call: TRBJ2-5; cdr3_aa: CAISTSGRAQETQYF; cdr3_nt: TGTGCCATCAGTACTAGCGGGAGGGCTCAAGAGACCCAGTACTTC
d_call: NA; clone_size: NA; v_call: TRBV10-3; j_call: TRBJ1-1; cdr3_aa: CAISPGGATEAFF; cdr3_nt: TGTGCCATCAGTCCGGGGGGGGCCACTGAAGCTTTCTTT
d_call: TRBD1; clone_size: NA; v_call: TRBV7-2; j_call: TRBJ1-1; cdr3_aa: CASSLNPRTGGGTEAFF; cdr3_nt: TGTGCCAGCAGCCTGAACCCCCGGACAGGGGGAGGCACTGAAGCTTTCTTT
d_call: NA; clone_size: few; v_call: TRBV6-2/TRBV6-3; j_call: TRBJ1-2; cdr3_aa: CASRSGPGGYTF; cdr3_nt: TGTGCCAGCAGAAGTGGACCGGGGGGCTACACCTTC
d_call: NA; clone_size: NA; v_call: TRBV12-5; j_call: TRBJ1-1; cdr3_aa: CASAPSGASAFF; cdr3_nt: TGTGCTAGTGCCCCTTCGGGGGCTTCGGCTTTCTTT
d_call: NA; clone_size: NA; v_call: TRBV7-9; j_call: TRBJ2-1; cdr3_aa: CASSSSKAAPIYNEQFF; cdr3_nt: TGTGCCAGCAGCTCAAGTAAGGCTGCCCCGATTTACAATGAGCAGTTCTTC
d_call: TRBD2; clone_size: NA; v_call: TRBV7-9; j_call: TRBJ2-1; cdr3_aa: CASVSGSADNEQFF; cdr3_nt: TGTGCCAGCGTGAGCGGGAGTGCAGACAATGAGCAGTTCTTC
d_call: NA; clone_size: few; v_call: TRBV25-1; j_call: TRBJ2-2; cdr3_aa: CASSEGGELFF; cdr3_nt: TGTGCCAGCAGTGAAGGGGGGGAGCTGTTTTTT